Within the sample, the clone carrying this TCR beta chain is large. What it binds is not known. The study sequenced cultured CD4+ T cell DNA using the Oncomine TCR Beta short-read assay. TCRdb used MiXCR to reprocess the PCR reads, holding one entry per CDR3 protein. In the table there are 7,500 to 10,000 distinct CDR3 sequences, 30% to 45% of which are singletons. Germline V CDR1 and CDR2: KGHSH, LQKENI. CDR3 length: 14 residues. V was cut by 0 bases and J by 0 bases, with 5 bases left in between. The sample is drawn from a study of vaccination and CD4 T cells after COVID-19. Study as a whole: Collection of post-vaccine samples followed dose two by a median about 72 days, spanning a range of 14 to 241. The peptides that stimulated the cells were overlapping spike peptides from SARS-CoV-2, HCoV-NL63, HCoV-OC43 and HCoV-229E. Control wells got either CEFX epitopes, HIV-1 Nef peptides, or no peptide at all.

As for treatment: roughly 10-day PBMC culture with coronavirus spike peptide pools or control peptides (ViraFEST assay). Sequencing was done on a sample of CD4+ T cells from blood, cultured in vitro. This clonotype was sampled from a human donor who had recovered from COVID-19. The genes are TRBV18 and TRBJ1-1; D gene unclear. The CDR3 DNA is TGTGCCAGCTCACCACCAACAGTGAACACTGAAGCTTTCTTT. Translated, it gives CASSPPTVNTEAFF.